This record concerns one T cell receptor (beta chain) sequence. Its target is not known. The data derive from a study of cytomegalovirus exposure and HLA in healthy donors. The PCR made use of 60 Vbeta and 13 Jbeta primers. The repertoire was sequenced with immunoSEQ multiplex PCR; TCRdb's copy has only in-frame clones and lacks some. The table records some 120,000 clones, more than 60% of them present only once. Trimming took 2 bases from V and 7 from J; bases not matched to a gene: 8. Germline CDR1 and CDR2: MNHEY and SVGAGI. The CDR3 totals 16 residues. Findings and caveats of the study: Later on, an analysis tied 15,000 to 20,000 TCR beta sequences to HLA alleles at 0.05 false discovery rate. Per published reports, the classifier diagnosed cytomegalovirus status with high specificity and sensitivity. Immune exposure data for these donors was limited to CMV serostatus.

The sequenced sample was PBMCs. The receptor comes from a female donor in good health and CMV-seronegative. The chain is built from TRBV6-5 and TRBJ2-1; 10 bases are shared with TRBD2. The CDR3 DNA reads TGTGCCAGCAGTTACATTGGGCTAGCGGGGGTGAATGAGCAGTTCTTC. Amino acid sequence: CASSYIGLAGVNEQFF.